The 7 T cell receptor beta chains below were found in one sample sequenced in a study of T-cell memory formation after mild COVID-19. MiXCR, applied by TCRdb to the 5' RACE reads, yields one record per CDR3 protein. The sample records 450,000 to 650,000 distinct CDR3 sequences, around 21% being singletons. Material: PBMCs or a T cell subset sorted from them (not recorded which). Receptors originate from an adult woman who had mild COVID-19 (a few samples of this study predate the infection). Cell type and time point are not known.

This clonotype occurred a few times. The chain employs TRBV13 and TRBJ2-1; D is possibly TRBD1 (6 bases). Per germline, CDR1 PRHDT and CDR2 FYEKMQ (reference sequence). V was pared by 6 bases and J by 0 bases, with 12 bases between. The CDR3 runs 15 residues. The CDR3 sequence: CASSFGQSSYNEQFF. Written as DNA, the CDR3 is TGTGCCAGCAGTTTTGGACAGAGCTCCTACAATGAGCAGTTCTTC.

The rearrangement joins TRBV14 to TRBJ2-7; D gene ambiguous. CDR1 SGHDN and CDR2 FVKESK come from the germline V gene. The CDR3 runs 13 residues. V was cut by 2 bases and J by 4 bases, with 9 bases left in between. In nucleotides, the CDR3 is TGTGCCAGCAGCCAATCCCGATCTTACGAGCAGTACTTC. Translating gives CASSQSRSYEQYF.

The CDR3 loop is CASSEFFGPGVNTEAFF. CDR3 in DNA: TGTGCCAGCAGTGAATTTTTTGGACCCGGAGTGAACACTGAAGCTTTCTTT. This chain joins TRBV6-1 and TRBJ1-1; D gene ambiguous. This CDR3 has 17 amino acids. Germline assignment: CDR1 MNHNS and CDR2 SASEGT. Between the trimmed V and J ends, which lost 2 bases and 0 bases, there was a span of 16 bases.

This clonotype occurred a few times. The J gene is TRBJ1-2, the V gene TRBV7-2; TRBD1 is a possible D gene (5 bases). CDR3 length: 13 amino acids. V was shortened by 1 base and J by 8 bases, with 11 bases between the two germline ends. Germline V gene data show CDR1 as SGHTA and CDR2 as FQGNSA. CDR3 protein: CASSLDRDGGYTF. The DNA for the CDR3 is TGTGCCAGCAGCTTAGATCGGGACGGGGGCTACACCTTC. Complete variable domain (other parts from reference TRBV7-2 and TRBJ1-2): GAGVSQSPSNKVTEKGKDVELRCDPISGHTALYWYRQSLGQGLEFLIYFQGNSAPDKSGLPSDRFSAERTGGSVSTLTIQRTQQEDSAVYLCASSLDRDGGYTFGSGTRLTVV.

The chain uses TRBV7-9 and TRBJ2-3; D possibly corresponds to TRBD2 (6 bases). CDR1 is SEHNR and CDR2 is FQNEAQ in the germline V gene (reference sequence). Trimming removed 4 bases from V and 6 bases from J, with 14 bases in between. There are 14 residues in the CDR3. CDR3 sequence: CASSSTSLGDTQYF. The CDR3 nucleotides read TGTGCCAGCAGCTCGACTAGTTTGGGTGATACGCAGTATTTT. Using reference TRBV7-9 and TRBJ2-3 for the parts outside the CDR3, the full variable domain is DTGVSQNPRHKITKRGQNVTFRCDPISEHNRLYWYRQTLGQGPEFLTYFQNEAQLEKSRLLSDRFSAERPKGSFSTLEIQRTEQGDSAMYLCASSSTSLGDTQYFGPGTRLTVL.

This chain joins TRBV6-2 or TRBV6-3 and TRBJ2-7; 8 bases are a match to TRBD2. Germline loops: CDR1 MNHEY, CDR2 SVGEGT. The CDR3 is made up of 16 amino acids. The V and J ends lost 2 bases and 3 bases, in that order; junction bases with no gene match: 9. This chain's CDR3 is CASSYPRGSGIYEQYF. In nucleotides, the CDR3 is TGTGCCAGCAGTTACCCTCGGGGTAGCGGGATCTACGAGCAGTACTTC.

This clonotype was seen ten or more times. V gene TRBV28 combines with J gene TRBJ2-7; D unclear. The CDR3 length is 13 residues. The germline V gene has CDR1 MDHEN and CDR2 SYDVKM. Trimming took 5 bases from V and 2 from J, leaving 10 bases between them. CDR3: CASSRPNTYEQYF. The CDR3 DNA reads TGTGCCAGCAGTCGACCGAACACCTACGAGCAGTACTTC.